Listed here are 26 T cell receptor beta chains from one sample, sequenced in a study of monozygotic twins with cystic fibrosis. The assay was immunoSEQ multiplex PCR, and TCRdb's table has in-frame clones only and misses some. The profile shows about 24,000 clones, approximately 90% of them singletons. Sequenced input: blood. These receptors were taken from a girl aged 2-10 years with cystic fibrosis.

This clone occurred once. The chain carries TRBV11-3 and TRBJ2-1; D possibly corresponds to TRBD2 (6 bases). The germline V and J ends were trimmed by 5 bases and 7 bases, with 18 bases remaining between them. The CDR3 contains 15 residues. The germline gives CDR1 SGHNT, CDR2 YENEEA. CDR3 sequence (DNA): TGTGCCAGCAGCCCTGGGTCGGGGCGGGATAATGAGCAGTTCTTC. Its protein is CASSPGSGRDNEQFF.

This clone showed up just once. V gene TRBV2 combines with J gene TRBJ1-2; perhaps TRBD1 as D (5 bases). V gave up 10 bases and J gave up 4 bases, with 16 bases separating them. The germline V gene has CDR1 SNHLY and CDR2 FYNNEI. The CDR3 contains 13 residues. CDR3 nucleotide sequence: TGTGCCACCCGAAAAGGGGTACCCTATGGCTACACCTTC. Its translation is CATRKGVPYGYTF.

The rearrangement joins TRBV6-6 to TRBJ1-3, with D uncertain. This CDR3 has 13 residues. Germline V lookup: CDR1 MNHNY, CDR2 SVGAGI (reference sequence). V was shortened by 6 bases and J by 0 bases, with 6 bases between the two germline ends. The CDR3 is CASRANSGNTIYF. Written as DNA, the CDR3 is TGTGCCAGCAGGGCGAACTCTGGAAACACCATATATTTT.

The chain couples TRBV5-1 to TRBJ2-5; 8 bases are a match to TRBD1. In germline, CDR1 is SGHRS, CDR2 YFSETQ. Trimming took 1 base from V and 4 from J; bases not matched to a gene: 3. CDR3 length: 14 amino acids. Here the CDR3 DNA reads TGCGCCAGCAGCTTGTCCGACAGGGGAGAGACCCAGTACTTC. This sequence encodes CASSLSDRGETQYF.

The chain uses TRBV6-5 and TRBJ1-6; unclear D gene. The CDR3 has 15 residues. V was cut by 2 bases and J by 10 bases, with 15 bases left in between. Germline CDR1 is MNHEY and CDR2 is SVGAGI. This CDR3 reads CASSYNGPDFSPLHF. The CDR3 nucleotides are TGTGCCAGCAGTTACAATGGACCGGACTTCTCACCCCTCCACTTT.

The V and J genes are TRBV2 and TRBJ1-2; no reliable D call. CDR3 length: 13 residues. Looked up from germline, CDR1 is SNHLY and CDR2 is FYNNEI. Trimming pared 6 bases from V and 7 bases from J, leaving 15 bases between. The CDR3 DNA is TGTGCCAGCAGCGATTGGGGTGGCTCTGGCTACACCTTC. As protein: CASSDWGGSGYTF. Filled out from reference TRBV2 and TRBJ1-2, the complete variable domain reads EPEVTQTPSHQVTQMGQEVILRCVPISNHLYFYWYRQILGQKVEFLVSFYNNEISEKSEIFDDQFSVERPDGSNFTLKIRSTKLEDSAMYFCASSDWGGSGYTFGSGTRLTVV.

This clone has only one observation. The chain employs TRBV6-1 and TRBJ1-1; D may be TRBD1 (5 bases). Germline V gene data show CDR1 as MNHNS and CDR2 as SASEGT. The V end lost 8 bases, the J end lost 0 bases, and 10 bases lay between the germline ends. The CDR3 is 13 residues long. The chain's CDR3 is CASFTGLNTEAFF. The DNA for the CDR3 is TGTGCCAGCTTTACAGGTTTGAACACTGAAGCTTTCTTT.

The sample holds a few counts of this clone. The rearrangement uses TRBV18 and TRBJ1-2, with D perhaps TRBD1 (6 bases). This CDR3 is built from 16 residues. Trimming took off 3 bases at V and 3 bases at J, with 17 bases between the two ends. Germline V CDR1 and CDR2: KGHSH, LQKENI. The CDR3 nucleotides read TGTGCCAGCTCACCCCGCCCCAGGGAGGGGGACTATGGCTACACCTTC. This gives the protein CASSPRPREGDYGYTF.

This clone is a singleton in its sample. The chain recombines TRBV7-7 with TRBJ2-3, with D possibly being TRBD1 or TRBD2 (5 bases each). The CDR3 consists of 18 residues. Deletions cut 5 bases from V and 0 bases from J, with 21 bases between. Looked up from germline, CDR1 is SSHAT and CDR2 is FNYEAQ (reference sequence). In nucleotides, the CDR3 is TGTGCCAGCAGCCTATACTATAAGGGACCCGGGAGCACAGATACGCAGTATTTT. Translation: CASSLYYKGPGSTDTQYF.

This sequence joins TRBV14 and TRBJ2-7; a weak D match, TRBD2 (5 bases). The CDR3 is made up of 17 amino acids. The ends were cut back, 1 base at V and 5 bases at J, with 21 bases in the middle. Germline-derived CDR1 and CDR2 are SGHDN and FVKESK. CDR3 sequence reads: CASSQGAPAGLRDEQYF. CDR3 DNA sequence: TGTGCCAGCAGCCAAGGGGCCCCGGCAGGACTTAGGGACGAGCAGTACTTC.

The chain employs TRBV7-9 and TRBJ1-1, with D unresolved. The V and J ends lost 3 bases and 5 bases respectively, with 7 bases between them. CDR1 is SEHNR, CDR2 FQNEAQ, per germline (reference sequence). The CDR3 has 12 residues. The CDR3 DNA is TGTGCCAGCAGCTTGGACGGGACTGAAGCTTTCTTT. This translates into CASSLDGTEAFF.

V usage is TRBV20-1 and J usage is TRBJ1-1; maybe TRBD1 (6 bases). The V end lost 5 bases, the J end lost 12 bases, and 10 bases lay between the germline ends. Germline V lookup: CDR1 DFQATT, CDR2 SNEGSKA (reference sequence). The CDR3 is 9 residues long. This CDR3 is CSASQGSFF. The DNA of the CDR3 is TGCAGTGCTTCACAGGGTTCTTTCTTT.

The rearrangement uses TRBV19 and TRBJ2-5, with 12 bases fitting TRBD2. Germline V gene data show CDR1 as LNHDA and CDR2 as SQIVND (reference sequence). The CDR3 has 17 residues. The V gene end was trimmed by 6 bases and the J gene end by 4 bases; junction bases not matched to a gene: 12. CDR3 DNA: TGTGCCAGTAGGGAAGGGGAGACTAGCGGGGGAAGAGAGACCCAGTACTTC. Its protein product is CASREGETSGGRETQYF.

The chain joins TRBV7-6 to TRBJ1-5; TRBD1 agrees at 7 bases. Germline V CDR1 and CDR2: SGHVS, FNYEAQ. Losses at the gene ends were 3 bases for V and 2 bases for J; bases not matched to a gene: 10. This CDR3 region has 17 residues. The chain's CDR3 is CASSFNFRGNGNQPQHF. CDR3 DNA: TGTGCCAGCAGCTTTAATTTCAGGGGGAATGGCAATCAGCCCCAGCATTTT. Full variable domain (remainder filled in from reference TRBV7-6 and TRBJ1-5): GAGVSQSPRYKVTKRGQDVALRCDPISGHVSLYWYRQALGQGPEFLTYFNYEAQQDKSGLPNDRFSAERPEGSISTLTIQRTEQRDSAMYRCASSFNFRGNGNQPQHFGDGTRLSIL.

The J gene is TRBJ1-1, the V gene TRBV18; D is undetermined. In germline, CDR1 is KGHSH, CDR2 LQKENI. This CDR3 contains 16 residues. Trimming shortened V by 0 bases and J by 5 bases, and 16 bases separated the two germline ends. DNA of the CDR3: TGTGCCAGCTCACCACCGTTGGCGGCGGAGAGGACTGAAGCTTTCTTT. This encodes CASSPPLAAERTEAFF. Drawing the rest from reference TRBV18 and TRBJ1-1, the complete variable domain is NAGVMQNPRHLVRRRGQEARLRCSPMKGHSHVYWYRQLPEEGLKFMVYLQKENIIDESGMPKERFSAEFPKEGPSILRIQQVVRGDSAAYFCASSPPLAAERTEAFFGQGTRLTVV.

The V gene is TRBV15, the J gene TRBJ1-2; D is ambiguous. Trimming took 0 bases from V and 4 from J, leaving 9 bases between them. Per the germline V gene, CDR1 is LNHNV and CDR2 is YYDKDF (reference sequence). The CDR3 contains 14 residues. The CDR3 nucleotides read TGTGCCACCAGCAGAGATCGGCGGACCTATGGCTACACCTTC. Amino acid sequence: CATSRDRRTYGYTF.

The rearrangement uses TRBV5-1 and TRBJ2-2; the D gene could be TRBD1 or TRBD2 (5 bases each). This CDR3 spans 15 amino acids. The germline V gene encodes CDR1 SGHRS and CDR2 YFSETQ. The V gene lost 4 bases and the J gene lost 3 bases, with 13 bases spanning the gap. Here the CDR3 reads CASSQTREYTGELFF. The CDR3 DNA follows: TGCGCCAGCAGCCAAACCAGGGAGTACACCGGGGAGCTGTTTTTT.

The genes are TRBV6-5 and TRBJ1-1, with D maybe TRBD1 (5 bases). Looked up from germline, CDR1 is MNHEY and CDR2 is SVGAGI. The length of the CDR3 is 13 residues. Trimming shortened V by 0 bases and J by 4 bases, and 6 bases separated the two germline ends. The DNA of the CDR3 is TGTGCCAGCAGTTACTCCGGGGCCACTGAAGCTTTCTTT. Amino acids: CASSYSGATEAFF.

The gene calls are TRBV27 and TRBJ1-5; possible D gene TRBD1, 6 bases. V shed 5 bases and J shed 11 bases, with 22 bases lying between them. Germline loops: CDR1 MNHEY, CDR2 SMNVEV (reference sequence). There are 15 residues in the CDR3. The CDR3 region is CASSHSRDKFKTQHF. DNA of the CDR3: TGTGCCAGCAGTCATAGCCGGGACAAGTTCAAGACCCAGCATTTT.

In nucleotides, the CDR3 is TGTGCCAGCAGCAACAGCGGGGGAGCTAGCACAGATACGCAGTATTTT. The encoded protein is CASSNSGGASTDTQYF. The chain carries TRBV7-6 and TRBJ2-3; the match to TRBD2 covers 8 bases. J lost 0 bases, V lost 5 bases, and 7 bases had no gene match. CDR1 is SGHVS and CDR2 is FNYEAQ in the germline V gene. The CDR3 covers 16 residues.

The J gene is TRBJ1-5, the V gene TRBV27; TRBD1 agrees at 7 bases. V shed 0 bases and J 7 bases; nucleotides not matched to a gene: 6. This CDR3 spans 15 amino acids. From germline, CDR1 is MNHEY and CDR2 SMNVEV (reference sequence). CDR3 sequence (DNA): TGTGCCAGCAGTTTATCAGGGGGCGCAGGACAGCCCCAGCATTTT. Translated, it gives CASSLSGGAGQPQHF.

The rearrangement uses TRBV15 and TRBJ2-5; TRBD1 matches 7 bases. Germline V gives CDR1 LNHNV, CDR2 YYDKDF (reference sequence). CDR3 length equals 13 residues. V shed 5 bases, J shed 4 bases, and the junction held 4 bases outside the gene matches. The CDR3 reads CATSRDRRETQYF. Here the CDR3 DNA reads TGTGCCACCAGCCGGGACAGAAGAGAGACCCAGTACTTC.

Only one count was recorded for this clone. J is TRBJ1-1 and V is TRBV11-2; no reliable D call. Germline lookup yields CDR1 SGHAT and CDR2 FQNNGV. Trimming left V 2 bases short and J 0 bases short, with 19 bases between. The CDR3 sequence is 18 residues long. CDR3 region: CASSLKDSYLVVNTEAFF. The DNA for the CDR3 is TGTGCCAGCAGCTTAAAAGATTCATACCTAGTAGTGAACACTGAAGCTTTCTTT.

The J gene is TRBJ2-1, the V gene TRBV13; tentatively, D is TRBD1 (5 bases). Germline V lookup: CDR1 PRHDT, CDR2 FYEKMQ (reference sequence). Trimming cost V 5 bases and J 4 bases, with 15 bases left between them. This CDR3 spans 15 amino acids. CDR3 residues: CASSQTTGEYNEQFF. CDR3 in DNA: TGTGCCAGCAGCCAGACAACAGGCGAATACAATGAGCAGTTCTTC. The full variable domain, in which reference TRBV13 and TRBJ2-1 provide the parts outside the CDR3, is AAGVIQSPRHLIKEKRETATLKCYPIPRHDTVYWYQQGPGQDPQFLISFYEKMQSDKGSIPDRFSAQQFSDYHSELNMSSLELGDSALYFCASSQTTGEYNEQFFGPGTRLTVL.

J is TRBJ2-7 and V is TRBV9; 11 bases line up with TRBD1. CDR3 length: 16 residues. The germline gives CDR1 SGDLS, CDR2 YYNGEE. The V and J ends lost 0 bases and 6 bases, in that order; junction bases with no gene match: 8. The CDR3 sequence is CASSVGSGQGVSEQYF. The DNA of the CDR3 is TGTGCCAGCAGCGTAGGATCGGGACAGGGGGTTTCCGAGCAGTACTTC.

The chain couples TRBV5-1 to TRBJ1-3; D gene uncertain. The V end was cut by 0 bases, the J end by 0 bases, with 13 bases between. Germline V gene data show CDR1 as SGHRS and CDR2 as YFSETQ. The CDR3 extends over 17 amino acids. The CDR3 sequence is CASSLGARGDSGNTIYF. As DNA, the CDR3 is TGCGCCAGCAGCTTGGGGGCGCGGGGAGACTCTGGAAACACCATATATTTT.